This TCR beta chain is drawn from a study of blood T cell repertoires in COVID-19. Study-level background: PBMCs, B-cell-depleted T cells, or T cells provided the cDNA or gDNA that made up the material.

The CDR3 loop spans 16 amino acids. The V gene lost 2 bases and the J gene lost 2 bases, with 16 bases spanning the gap. Germline V gene data show CDR1 as MDHEN and CDR2 as SYDVKM. Participant ages covered about 18 to 89 years across 24 US areas. Participants were placed into cohorts based on the clinical history they reported. Under the authors' procedure: Reference gene primers were amplified, and this amplification served to estimate nucleated cell counts. This table comes from immunoSEQ multiplex PCR, and its TCRdb copy is limited to in-frame clones, with some not included. D and trimming were read from the DNA, whereas the V and J calls and clone size are those reported in that table. The sample holds about 220,000 clones, about 90% seen once. This clone has more than one count but fewer than ten.

The clonotype was recovered from a woman between 45 and 65 years old with acute COVID-19. Sequencing was performed on PBMCs or T cells enriched from blood (not recorded which). The genes are TRBV28 and TRBJ2-7; weak D call: TRBD2 (5 bases). The CDR3 nucleotides are TGTGCCAGCAGTTTACTTTCGTCAGGACTTCCCTACGAGCAGTACTTC. Translation gives CASSLLSSGLPYEQYF. The complete variable domain, with remaining parts taken from reference TRBV28 and TRBJ2-7, reads DVKVTQSSRYLVKRTGEKVFLECVQDMDHENMFWYRQDPGLGLRLIYFSYDVKMKEKGDIPEGYSVSREKKERFSLILESASTNQTSMYLCASSLLSSGLPYEQYFGPGTRLTVT.